This record concerns one T cell receptor (beta chain) sequence. Antigen unknown. The data stem from a study of cytomegalovirus exposure and HLA in healthy donors. Researchers ran the PCR with 60 Vbeta and 13 Jbeta primers. Sequencing was performed with immunoSEQ multiplex PCR; in TCRdb, only in-frame clones are kept and a portion is missing. The table records 150,000 to 160,000 clones, roughly 74% of them present only once. Overall study findings and caveats: Common viral pathogens seemed to be connected with several of the most significant clusters, according to a later analysis.

V was shortened by 0 bases and J by 1 base, with 10 bases between the two germline ends. Looked up from germline, CDR1 is SGHDT and CDR2 is YYEEEE. The CDR3 covers 15 residues. This chain uses TRBV5-6 with TRBJ1-1; D ambiguous. The sequenced sample was PBMCs. The receptor was isolated from a man in his late teens or twenties in good health and CMV-seronegative. CDR3 coding DNA: TGTGCCAGCAGCTTGGCCCTCGCGGCGAACACTGAAGCTTTCTTT. Translation gives CASSLALAANTEAFF.